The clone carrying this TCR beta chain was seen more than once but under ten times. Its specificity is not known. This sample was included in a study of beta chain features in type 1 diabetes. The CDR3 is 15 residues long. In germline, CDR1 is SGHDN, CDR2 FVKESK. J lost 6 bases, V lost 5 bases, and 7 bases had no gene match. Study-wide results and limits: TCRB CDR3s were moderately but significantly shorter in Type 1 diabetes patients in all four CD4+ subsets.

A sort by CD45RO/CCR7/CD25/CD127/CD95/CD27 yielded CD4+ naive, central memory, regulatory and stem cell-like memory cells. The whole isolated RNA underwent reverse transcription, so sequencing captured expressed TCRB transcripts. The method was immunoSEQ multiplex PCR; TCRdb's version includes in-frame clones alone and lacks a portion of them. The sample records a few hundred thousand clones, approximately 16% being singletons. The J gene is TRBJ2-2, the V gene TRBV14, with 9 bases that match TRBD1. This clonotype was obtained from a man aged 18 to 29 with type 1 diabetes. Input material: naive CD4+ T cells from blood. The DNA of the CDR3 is TGTGCCAGCAGCTTGGGACAGGGATGGTCCGGGGAGCTGTTTTTT. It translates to CASSLGQGWSGELFF.